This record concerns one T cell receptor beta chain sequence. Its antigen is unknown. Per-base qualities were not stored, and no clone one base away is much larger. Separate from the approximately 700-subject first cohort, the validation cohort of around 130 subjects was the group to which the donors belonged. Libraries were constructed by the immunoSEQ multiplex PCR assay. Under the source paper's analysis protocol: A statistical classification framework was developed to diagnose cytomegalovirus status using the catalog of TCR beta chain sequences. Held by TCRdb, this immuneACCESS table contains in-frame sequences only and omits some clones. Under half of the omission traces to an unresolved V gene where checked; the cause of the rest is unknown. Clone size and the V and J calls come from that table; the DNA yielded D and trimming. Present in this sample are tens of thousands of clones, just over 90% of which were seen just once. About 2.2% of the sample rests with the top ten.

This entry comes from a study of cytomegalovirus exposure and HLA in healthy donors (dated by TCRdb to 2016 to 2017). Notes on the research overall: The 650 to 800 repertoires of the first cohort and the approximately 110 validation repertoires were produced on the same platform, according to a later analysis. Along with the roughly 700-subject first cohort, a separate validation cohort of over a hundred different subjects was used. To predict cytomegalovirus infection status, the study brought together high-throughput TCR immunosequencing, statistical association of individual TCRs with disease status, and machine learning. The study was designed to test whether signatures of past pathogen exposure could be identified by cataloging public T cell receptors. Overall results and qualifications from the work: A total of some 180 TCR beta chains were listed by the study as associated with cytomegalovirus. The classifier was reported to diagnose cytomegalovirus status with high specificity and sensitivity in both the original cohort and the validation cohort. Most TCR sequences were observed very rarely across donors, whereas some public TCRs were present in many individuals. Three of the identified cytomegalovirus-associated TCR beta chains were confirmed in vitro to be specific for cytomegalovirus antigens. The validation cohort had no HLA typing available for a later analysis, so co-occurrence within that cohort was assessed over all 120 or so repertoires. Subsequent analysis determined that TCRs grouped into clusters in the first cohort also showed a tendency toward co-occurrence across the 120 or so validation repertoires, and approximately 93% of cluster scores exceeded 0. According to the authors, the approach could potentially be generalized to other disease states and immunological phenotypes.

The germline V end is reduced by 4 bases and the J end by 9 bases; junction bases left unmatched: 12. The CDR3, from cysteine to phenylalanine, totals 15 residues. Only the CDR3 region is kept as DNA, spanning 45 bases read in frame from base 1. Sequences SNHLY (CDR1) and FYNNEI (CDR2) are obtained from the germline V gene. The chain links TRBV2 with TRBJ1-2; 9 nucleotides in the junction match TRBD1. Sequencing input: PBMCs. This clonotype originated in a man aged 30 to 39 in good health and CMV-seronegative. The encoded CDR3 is CASSVRVQQGASYTF. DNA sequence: TGTGCCAGCAGTGTTAGGGTACAACAGGGGGCGAGCTACACCTTC.